This T cell receptor beta chain was identified in a study of T cells in Graves' hyperthyroidism and ophthalmopathy. At the level of the study: Peripheral blood collection took place at initial diagnosis, before any treatment. Overall study findings and caveats: Blood also showed most of the thyroid clonotypes that were expanded above 0.001.

From RNA transcripts, TCR beta CDR3 regions were amplified. Initially, a first-round RT-PCR of the TCR CDR3 employed the HTBI primer set. One entry per CDR3 protein, called by TCRdb with MiXCR from the multiplex PCR reads. The table lists around 190,000 distinct CDR3 sequences, about a sixth of them singletons. This clonotype was seen many times. The antigen is unknown. Germline V lookup: CDR1 SGHTA, CDR2 FQGNSA. V was clipped by 5 bases and J by 5 bases; unmatched bases: 8. CDR3 size: 15 residues. If no ophthalmopathy progression occurred within 18 months, Graves' hyperthyroidism was stable. Diagnoses were established using clinical symptoms, serum thyroxine and TRAb, thyroid ultrasound and orbital computed tomography.

Sequences were obtained from blood. The sequence was obtained from a woman aged 45-65 years with Graves' hyperthyroidism. This chain uses TRBV7-2 with TRBJ2-1; 8 bases align to TRBD2. Here the CDR3 reads CASSKLADDNNEQFF. The CDR3 DNA is TGTGCCAGCAGCAAACTAGCGGACGACAACAATGAGCAGTTCTTC.